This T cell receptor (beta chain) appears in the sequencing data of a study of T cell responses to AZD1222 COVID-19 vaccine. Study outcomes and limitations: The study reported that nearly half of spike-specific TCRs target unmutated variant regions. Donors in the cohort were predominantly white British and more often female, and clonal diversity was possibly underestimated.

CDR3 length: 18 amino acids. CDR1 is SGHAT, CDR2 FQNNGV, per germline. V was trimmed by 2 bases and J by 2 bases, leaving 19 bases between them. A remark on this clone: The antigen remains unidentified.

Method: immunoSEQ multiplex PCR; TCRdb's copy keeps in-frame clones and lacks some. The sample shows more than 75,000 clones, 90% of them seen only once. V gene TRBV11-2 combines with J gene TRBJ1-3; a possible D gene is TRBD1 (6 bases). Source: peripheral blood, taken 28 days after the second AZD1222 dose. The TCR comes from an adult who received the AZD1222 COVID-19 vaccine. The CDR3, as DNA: TGTGCCAGCAGCTTAAACTCCCCGGGCAGGGGAACTGGAAACACCATATATTTT. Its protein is CASSLNSPGRGTGNTIYF.